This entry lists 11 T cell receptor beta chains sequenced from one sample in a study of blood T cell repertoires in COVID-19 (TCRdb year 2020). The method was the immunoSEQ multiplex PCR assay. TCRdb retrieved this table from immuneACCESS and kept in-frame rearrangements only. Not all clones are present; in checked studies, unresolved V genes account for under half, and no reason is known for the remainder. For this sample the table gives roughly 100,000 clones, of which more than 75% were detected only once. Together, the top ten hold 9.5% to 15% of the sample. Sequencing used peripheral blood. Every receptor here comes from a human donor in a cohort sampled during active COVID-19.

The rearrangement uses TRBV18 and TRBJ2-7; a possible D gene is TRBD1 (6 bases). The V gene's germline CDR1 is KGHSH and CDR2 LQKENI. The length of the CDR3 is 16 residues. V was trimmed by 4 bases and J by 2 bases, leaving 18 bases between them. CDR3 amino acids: CASSLLIGQRTYEQYF. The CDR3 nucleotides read TGTGCCAGCTCACTTTTAATTGGACAGCGGACCTACGAGCAGTACTTC.

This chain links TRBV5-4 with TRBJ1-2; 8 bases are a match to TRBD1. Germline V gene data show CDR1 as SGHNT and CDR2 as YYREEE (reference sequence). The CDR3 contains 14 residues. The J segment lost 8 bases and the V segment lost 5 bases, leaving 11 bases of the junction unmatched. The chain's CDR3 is CASSYTSGGSGYTF. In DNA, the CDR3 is TGTGCCAGCAGTTATACATCAGGGGGCTCGGGCTACACCTTC.

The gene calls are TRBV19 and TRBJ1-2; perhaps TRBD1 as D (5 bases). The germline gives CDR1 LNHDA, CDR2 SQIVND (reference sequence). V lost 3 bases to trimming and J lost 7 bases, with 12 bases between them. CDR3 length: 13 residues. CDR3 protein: CASSMRGVTGYTF. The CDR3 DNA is TGTGCCAGTAGTATGCGGGGGGTGACTGGCTACACCTTC.

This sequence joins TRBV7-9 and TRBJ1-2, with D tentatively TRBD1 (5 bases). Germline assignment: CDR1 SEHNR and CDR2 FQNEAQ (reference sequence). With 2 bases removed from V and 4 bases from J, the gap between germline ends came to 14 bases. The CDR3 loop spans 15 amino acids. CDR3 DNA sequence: TGTGCCAGCAGCTTAAGTACCGGGGGGGTCTATGGCTACACCTTC. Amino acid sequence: CASSLSTGGVYGYTF.

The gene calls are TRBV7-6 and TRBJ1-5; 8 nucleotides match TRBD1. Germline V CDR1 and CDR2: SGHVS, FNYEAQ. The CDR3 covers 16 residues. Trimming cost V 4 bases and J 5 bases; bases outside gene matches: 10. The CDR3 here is CASSSEPGGRDQPQHF. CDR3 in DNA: TGTGCCAGCAGCTCAGAGCCAGGGGGCAGGGATCAGCCCCAGCATTTT.

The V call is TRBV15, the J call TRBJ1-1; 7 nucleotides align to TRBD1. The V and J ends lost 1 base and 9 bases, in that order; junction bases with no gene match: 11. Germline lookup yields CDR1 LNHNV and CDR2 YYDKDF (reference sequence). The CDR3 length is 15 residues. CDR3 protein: CATSRGAGGRVKAFF. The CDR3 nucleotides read TGTGCCACCAGCAGAGGGGCAGGGGGAAGAGTTAAAGCTTTCTTT.

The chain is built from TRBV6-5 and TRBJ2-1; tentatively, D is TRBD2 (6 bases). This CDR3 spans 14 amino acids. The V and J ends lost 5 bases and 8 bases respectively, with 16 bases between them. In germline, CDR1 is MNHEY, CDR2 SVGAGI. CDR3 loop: CASSPPGPGDEQFF. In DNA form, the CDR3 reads TGTGCCAGCAGTCCACCGGGCCCGGGGGATGAGCAGTTCTTC.

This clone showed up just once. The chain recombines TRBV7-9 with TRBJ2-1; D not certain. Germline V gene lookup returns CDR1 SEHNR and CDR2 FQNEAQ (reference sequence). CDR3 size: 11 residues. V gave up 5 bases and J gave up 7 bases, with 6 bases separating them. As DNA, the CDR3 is TGTGCCAGCAGCCCTGTTAATGAGCAGTTCTTC. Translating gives CASSPVNEQFF.

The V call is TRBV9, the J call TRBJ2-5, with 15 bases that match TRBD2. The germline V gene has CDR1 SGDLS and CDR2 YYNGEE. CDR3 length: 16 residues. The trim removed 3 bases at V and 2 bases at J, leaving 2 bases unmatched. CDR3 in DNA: TGTGCCAGCAGCGCCGGACTAGCGGGGGGGCAAGAGACCCAGTACTTC. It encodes CASSAGLAGGQETQYF.

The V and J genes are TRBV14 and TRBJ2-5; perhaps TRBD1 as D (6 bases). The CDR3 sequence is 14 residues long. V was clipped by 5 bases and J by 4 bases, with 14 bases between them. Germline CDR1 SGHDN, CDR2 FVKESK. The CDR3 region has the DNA TGTGCCAGCAGCGGTCGACAGGTGGGAGAGACCCAGTACTTC. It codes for CASSGRQVGETQYF.

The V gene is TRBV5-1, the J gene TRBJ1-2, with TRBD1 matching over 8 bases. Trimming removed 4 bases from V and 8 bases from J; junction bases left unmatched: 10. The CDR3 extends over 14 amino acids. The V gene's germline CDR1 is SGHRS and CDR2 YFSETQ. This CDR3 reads CASSLRQGQEGYTF. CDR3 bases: TGCGCCAGCAGCCTCCGACAGGGGCAGGAGGGCTACACCTTC.